A single sample gave rise to the 31 T cell receptor beta chains below, sequenced in a study of TIL therapy for anti-PD-1-resistant metastatic lung cancer. Time point meaning: pre-treatment sample, taken before nivolumab and TIL therapy. The libraries were made with immunoSEQ v3. Only in-frame clones appear in the TCRdb table, and some are missing; sequencing was by immunoSEQ multiplex PCR. Of under 55,000 clones in the sample, around 80% are singletons; the top ten hold 4% to 5.5%. This material consisted of blood, taken at baseline. These receptors were taken from a woman aged 30-79 years with non-small cell lung cancer.

This rearrangement joins TRBV7-2 to TRBJ2-1; TRBD2 aligns across 11 bases. V shed 0 bases, J shed 5 bases, and the junction held 3 bases outside the gene matches. CDR1 is SGHTA and CDR2 is FQGNSA in the germline V gene. This CDR3 is 16 amino acids long. The CDR3 coding sequence is TGTGCCAGCAGCTTAGCCGGGACTAGCGGAAACAATGAGCAGTTCTTC. This gives the protein CASSLAGTSGNNEQFF.

This clone was detected only once. This chain uses TRBV19 with TRBJ2-3; D possibly corresponds to TRBD1 (5 bases). The CDR3 runs 14 residues. Trimming took off 5 bases at V and 2 bases at J, with 11 bases between the two ends. Germline CDR1 reads LNHDA; CDR2 reads SQIVND (reference sequence). The CDR3 DNA is TGTGCCAGTAGTGCCCCAGGGATCACAGATACGCAGTATTTT. Its protein is CASSAPGITDTQYF.

The V call is TRBV29-1, the J call TRBJ1-2, with a possible D match to TRBD1 (6 bases). The CDR3 sequence is 15 residues long. Trimming took 1 base from V and 7 from J, leaving 19 bases between them. Germline lookup yields CDR1 SQVTM and CDR2 ANQGSEA. In nucleotides, the CDR3 is TGCAGCGTTGAAGTTGCCCCCGGGGGGCCCTTTGGCTACACCTTC. Translation: CSVEVAPGGPFGYTF.

This clone occurred once. This rearrangement joins TRBV12-5 to TRBJ2-3; D is ambiguous. CDR1 is LGHNT, CDR2 FRNRAP, per germline. Trimming pared 7 bases from V and 0 bases from J, leaving 11 bases between. The CDR3 covers 14 residues. The CDR3 DNA follows: TGTGCTAGTGCAGGTAGGGCCAGCACAGATACGCAGTATTTT. As protein: CASAGRASTDTQYF.

V gene TRBV11-2 combines with J gene TRBJ2-7, with D possibly TRBD1 on 7 matching bases. This CDR3 is 15 amino acids long. Trimming pared 2 bases from V and 7 bases from J, leaving 18 bases between. The germline gives CDR1 SGHAT, CDR2 FQNNGV. The CDR3 DNA is TGTGCCAGCAGCTTAAACAGGGGTTGGGGAGGTGAGCAGTACTTC. Its translation: CASSLNRGWGGEQYF. Based on the CDR3 plus reference TRBV11-2 and TRBJ2-7, the full variable domain is EAGVAQSPRYKIIEKRQSVAFWCNPISGHATLYWYQQILGQGPKLLIQFQNNGVVDDSQLPKDRFSAERLKGVDSTLKIQPAKLEDSAVYLCASSLNRGWGGEQYFGPGTRLTVT.

The rearrangement uses TRBV5-1 and TRBJ1-1; no clear D. The CDR3 consists of 15 residues. V lost 4 bases and J 2 bases, leaving 15 bases between the germline ends. CDR1 is SGHRS and CDR2 is YFSETQ in the germline V gene. This chain's CDR3 is CASSPQAQSNTEAFF. The CDR3 DNA follows: TGCGCCAGCAGCCCCCAGGCGCAGTCTAACACTGAAGCTTTCTTT.

For the CDR3, the DNA is TGTGCCAGCAGCGTGTTAGTGTCCCAAGAGACCCAGTACTTC. This sequence encodes CASSVLVSQETQYF. The gene calls are TRBV9 and TRBJ2-5; D uncertain. The CDR3 is 14 amino acids. Germline V gene data show CDR1 as SGDLS and CDR2 as YYNGEE. V lost 2 bases and J lost 1, with 9 bases in between. The full variable domain, in which reference TRBV9 and TRBJ2-5 provide the parts outside the CDR3, is DSGVTQTPKHLITATGQRVTLRCSPRSGDLSVYWYQQSLDQGLQFLIQYYNGEERAKGNILERFSAQQFPDLHSELNLSSLELGDSALYFCASSVLVSQETQYFGPGTRLLVL.

This chain connects TRBV6-1 to TRBJ1-2; weak D call: TRBD1 (6 bases). The CDR3 loop spans 15 amino acids. Germline lookup yields CDR1 MNHNS and CDR2 SASEGT. Trimming removed 1 base from V and 7 bases from J, with 16 bases in between. The CDR3 DNA reads TGTGCCAGCAGTGAAGGGACAGTGATCTATGGTGGCTACACCTTC. Translation: CASSEGTVIYGGYTF.

The chain joins TRBV7-9 to TRBJ1-2, with 7 bases lining up with TRBD1. The CDR3 has 15 residues. V dropped 1 base and J dropped 3; count of bases not matched to a gene: 5. Germline-derived CDR1 and CDR2 are SEHNR and FQNEAQ (reference sequence). The CDR3 nucleotides are TGTGCCAGCAGCTTAGAGACAGGGCGGGACTATGGCTACACCTTC. Its protein product is CASSLETGRDYGYTF.

The chain employs TRBV15 and TRBJ1-1, with 7 bases aligning to TRBD1. The germline V gene encodes CDR1 LNHNV and CDR2 YYDKDF (reference sequence). This CDR3 contains 18 residues. With 0 bases clipped from V and 0 bases from J, the junction kept 10 bases outside the gene matches. The CDR3 here is CATSRDGQVPFMNTEAFF. As DNA, the CDR3 is TGTGCCACCAGCAGAGACGGACAGGTCCCTTTCATGAACACTGAAGCTTTCTTT.

V gene TRBV5-1 combines with J gene TRBJ1-1, with no clear D. In germline, CDR1 is SGHRS, CDR2 YFSETQ. The CDR3 runs to 14 residues. The germline V and J ends were trimmed by 4 bases and 4 bases, with 14 bases remaining between them. CDR3 sequence: CASSPPARSTEAFF. The CDR3 region has the DNA TGCGCCAGCAGCCCTCCGGCAAGGAGCACTGAAGCTTTCTTT.

The chain uses TRBV2 and TRBJ1-5, with a tentative D call TRBD1 (5 bases). The V end was cut by 5 bases, the J end by 6 bases, with 11 bases between. This CDR3 comprises 13 residues. The V gene's germline CDR1 is SNHLY and CDR2 FYNNEI. The CDR3 spells CASSQGLSQPQHF. CDR3 DNA sequence: TGTGCCAGCAGTCAGGGTTTGAGTCAGCCCCAGCATTTT.

The chain combines TRBV7-2 with TRBJ1-5, with D possibly matching TRBD1 (5 bases). CDR3 length: 15 amino acids. Germline V gene data show CDR1 as SGHTA and CDR2 as FQGNSA. V was shortened by 5 bases and J by 2 bases, with 13 bases between the two germline ends. CDR3 amino acids: CASSPPGIRNQPQHF. CDR3 DNA sequence: TGTGCCAGCAGCCCTCCAGGGATACGCAATCAGCCCCAGCATTTT.

The chain recombines TRBV4-3 with TRBJ2-3; D is undetermined. This CDR3 contains 14 residues. Deletions cut 8 bases from V and 2 bases from J, with 14 bases between. Germline CDR1 LGHNA, CDR2 YSLEER. Here the CDR3 DNA reads TGCGCCAGCCGCCGTGGGGTAGACACAGATACGCAGTATTTT. Protein product: CASRRGVDTDTQYF.

The chain carries TRBV27 and TRBJ2-4; TRBD1 matches 11 bases. Germline-derived CDR1 and CDR2 are MNHEY and SMNVEV (reference sequence). With V trimmed by 5 bases and J by 5 bases, 5 bases remained unmatched. The CDR3 has 15 amino acids. For the CDR3, the DNA is TGTGCCAGCAGTATCGGGACAGGGGGTGAAAACATTCAGTACTTC. Protein: CASSIGTGGENIQYF.

The chain recombines TRBV7-3 with TRBJ2-3, with a weak D call TRBD1 (6 bases). Germline V lookup: CDR1 SGHTA, CDR2 FQGTGA. The CDR3 consists of 14 residues. Trimming removed 4 bases from V and 2 bases from J, with 10 bases in between. The CDR3 spells CASSSGQNTDTQYF. The CDR3 DNA reads as TGTGCCAGCAGCTCCGGACAGAACACAGATACGCAGTATTTT. Filled out from reference TRBV7-3 and TRBJ2-3, the complete variable domain reads GAGVSQTPSNKVTEKGKYVELRCDPISGHTALYWYRQSLGQGPEFLIYFQGTGAADDSGLPNDRFFAVRPEGSVSTLKIQRTERGDSAVYLCASSSGQNTDTQYFGPGTRLTVL.

This clone was counted only a few times. The rearrangement uses TRBV7-2 and TRBJ2-1, with D tentatively TRBD2 (6 bases). Looked up from germline, CDR1 is SGHTA and CDR2 is FQGNSA. The CDR3 extends over 15 amino acids. Trimming removed 5 bases at V and 7 bases at J, with 18 bases between. The CDR3 sequence: CASSPWRGVGNEQFF. As DNA, the CDR3 is TGTGCCAGCAGCCCCTGGCGGGGAGTCGGGAATGAGCAGTTCTTC.

The count of this clone is one. The chain employs TRBV7-3 and TRBJ2-1, with 7 positions matching TRBD1. This CDR3 is 13 amino acids long. CDR1 and CDR2 from the germline V gene are SGHTA and FQGTGA. J lost 8 bases, V lost 2 bases, and 3 bases had no gene match. The CDR3 DNA reads as TGTGCCAGCAGCTTAGGGACAGAAGATGAGCAGTTCTTC. Protein: CASSLGTEDEQFF.

This chain connects TRBV9 to TRBJ2-7; 8 nucleotides line up with TRBD2. The CDR3 is 15 residues long. Per germline, CDR1 SGDLS and CDR2 YYNGEE. J was trimmed by 2 bases and V by 4 bases; bases with no gene match: 8. The CDR3 nucleotides read TGTGCCAGCAGCCCAAATAGCGGGGAAACCTACGAGCAGTACTTC. It is translated as CASSPNSGETYEQYF.

The chain carries TRBV27 and TRBJ1-2; D not resolved. V shed 4 bases and J shed 2 bases, with 8 bases lying between them. The germline V gene has CDR1 MNHEY and CDR2 SMNVEV (reference sequence). The CDR3 loop spans 13 amino acids. CDR3 in amino acids: CASSYDGNYGYTF. Written as DNA, the CDR3 is TGTGCCAGCAGTTACGACGGAAACTATGGCTACACCTTC.

The V and J genes are TRBV7-9 and TRBJ1-1; D not certain. V lost 5 bases to trimming and J lost 5 bases, with 15 bases between them. Germline loops: CDR1 SEHNR, CDR2 FQNEAQ (reference sequence). The CDR3 length is 14 residues. CDR3 residues: CASSPLGGSTEAFF. The DNA of the CDR3 is TGTGCCAGCAGCCCACTCGGTGGGAGTACTGAAGCTTTCTTT. Combining the CDR3 with reference TRBV7-9 and TRBJ1-1 gives the whole variable domain DTGVSQNPRHKITKRGQNVTFRCDPISEHNRLYWYRQTLGQGPEFLTYFQNEAQLEKSRLLSDRFSAERPKGSFSTLEIQRTEQGDSAMYLCASSPLGGSTEAFFGQGTRLTVV.

The J gene is TRBJ1-6, the V gene TRBV6-1; D ambiguous. Trimming took off 3 bases at V and 8 bases at J, with 11 bases between the two ends. The germline gives CDR1 MNHNS, CDR2 SASEGT. This CDR3 has 14 residues. Here the CDR3 DNA reads TGTGCCAGCAGTGATTTTGGGAGTTATTCACCCCTCCACTTT. Residues: CASSDFGSYSPLHF.

V gene TRBV6-6 combines with J gene TRBJ1-5, with TRBD1 matching over 8 bases. CDR1 and CDR2 (germline): MNHNY, SVGAGI (reference sequence). The CDR3 consists of 15 residues. V lost 5 bases and J lost 4; bases outside the gene matches: 7. This CDR3 reads CASSKQGGENQPQHF. The CDR3 DNA sequence: TGTGCCAGCAGTAAACAGGGGGGGGAAAATCAGCCCCAGCATTTT.

The chain joins TRBV27 to TRBJ2-1; no reliable D call. CDR3 size: 16 residues. CDR1 and CDR2 (germline): MNHEY, SMNVEV (reference sequence). The ends were cut back, 5 bases at V and 4 bases at J, with 18 bases in the middle. CDR3 loop: CASSPPPIRVYNEQFF. The CDR3 DNA follows: TGTGCCAGCAGTCCTCCTCCGATACGCGTTTACAATGAGCAGTTCTTC.

This clone was recorded a few times. The chain uses TRBV6-6 and TRBJ2-7; D gene ambiguous. Per germline, CDR1 MNHNY and CDR2 SVGAGI (reference sequence). V gave up 6 bases and J gave up 6 bases, with 15 bases separating them. This CDR3 is 13 amino acids long. CDR3 bases: TGTGCCAGCAGCCCTAACCAACTCGCCGAGCAGTACTTC. The encoded protein is CASSPNQLAEQYF.

The chain combines TRBV7-9 with TRBJ1-4, with 7 nucleotides matching TRBD1. Germline trimming cut 5 bases from V and 4 bases from J; bases unmatched to any gene: 16. Germline loops: CDR1 SEHNR, CDR2 FQNEAQ (reference sequence). This CDR3 is 18 amino acids long. The CDR3 region is CASSPGRLTGRFNEKLFF. For the CDR3, the DNA is TGTGCCAGCAGCCCCGGACGGCTGACAGGGAGGTTTAATGAAAAACTGTTTTTT.

V and J are TRBV5-1 and TRBJ1-4; 12 nucleotides line up with TRBD1. The V gene's germline CDR1 is SGHRS and CDR2 YFSETQ. The CDR3 consists of 15 residues. The V and J ends lost 4 bases and 7 bases, in that order; junction bases with no gene match: 5. CDR3 loop: CASSQGQGAIEKLFF. DNA for the CDR3: TGCGCCAGCAGCCAGGGACAGGGGGCGATTGAAAAACTGTTTTTT. Together with reference TRBV5-1 and TRBJ1-4, the CDR3 gives the full variable domain: KAGVTQTPRYLIKTRGQQVTLSCSPISGHRSVSWYQQTPGQGLQFLFEYFSETQRNKGNFPGRFSGRQFSNSRSEMNVSTLELGDSALYLCASSQGQGAIEKLFFGSGTQLSVL.

The rearrangement links TRBV5-4 to TRBJ2-7, with 12 bases identical to TRBD2. Germline V gives CDR1 SGHNT, CDR2 YYREEE (reference sequence). V was pared by 4 bases and J by 5 bases, with 10 bases of the junction left unmatched. The CDR3 covers 16 residues. CDR3 region: CASSPPPSGGAHEQYF. CDR3 coding DNA: TGTGCCAGCAGCCCCCCTCCTAGCGGGGGGGCCCACGAGCAGTACTTC.

This chain connects TRBV5-6 to TRBJ1-1, with a possible D match to TRBD1 (5 bases). V was shortened by 0 bases and J by 3 bases, with 15 bases between the two germline ends. Germline V gene data show CDR1 as SGHDT and CDR2 as YYEEEE. The CDR3 is made up of 16 amino acids. DNA for the CDR3: TGTGCCAGCAGCTTGGCAGCAGGGAGGGAGGACACTGAAGCTTTCTTT. Its translation: CASSLAAGREDTEAFF.

V is TRBV13 and J is TRBJ1-2, with D unclear. The CDR3 totals 14 residues. Trimming pared 0 bases from V and 7 bases from J, leaving 12 bases between. The germline V gene encodes CDR1 PRHDT and CDR2 FYEKMQ (reference sequence). CDR3 sequence: CASSLGGKGAGYTF. The DNA of the CDR3 is TGTGCCAGCAGCTTAGGGGGTAAGGGCGCTGGCTACACCTTC.

This clone was detected a few times. The CDR3 DNA reads as TGTGCCAGCGCGAGTGTTGGAAACACCATATATTTT. Encoded protein: CASASVGNTIYF. The J gene is TRBJ1-3, the V gene TRBV28, with unresolved D. The CDR3 is 12 amino acids. Trimming left V 8 bases short and J 3 bases short, with 8 bases between. Germline V lookup: CDR1 MDHEN, CDR2 SYDVKM.